The 17 T cell receptor beta chains listed next were all sequenced from one sample in a study of T cells after yellow fever vaccination (dated by TCRdb to between 2017 and 2020). The sample's treatment or condition label is to be understood as: live attenuated yellow fever vaccine strain. The library was made by 5' RACE. Sequencing was carried out with an Illumina NovaSeq 6000. Using fastp trimming at Q25 and MiXCR clonotype assembly, TCRdb reanalyzed the public sequencing data and kept in-frame beta chains. Rows with one shared CDR3 protein collapse into an entry with the most common genes and DNA. The sample table shows hundreds of thousands of distinct CDR3 sequences, and around 10% are seen once. In total, the top ten clones hold 3% to 3.5% of the sample. This material consisted of CD4+ T cells sorted from PBMCs, taken 5 days after the yellow fever booster vaccination. Receptor source: a man aged 18 to 29 who received the YFV17D yellow fever vaccine.

This chain connects TRBV30 to TRBJ2-3, with D maybe TRBD1 (6 bases). Trimming shortened V by 2 bases and J by 6 bases, and 9 bases separated the two germline ends. Germline CDR1 and CDR2: GTSNPN and SVGIG (reference sequence). This CDR3 is built from 12 residues. The CDR3, as DNA: TGTGCCTGGAGTCAAAGGGGGGATACGCAGTATTTT. Protein: CAWSQRGDTQYF.

This clonotype was counted a few times. This rearrangement joins TRBV7-2 to TRBJ2-3; TRBD2 agrees at 11 bases. Germline trimming cut 7 bases from V and 8 bases from J; bases unmatched to any gene: 5. The CDR3 consists of 13 residues. Germline lookup yields CDR1 SGHTA and CDR2 FQGNSA. Here the CDR3 DNA reads TGTGCCAGCAAACTAGCGGGGGAGGGTACGCAGTATTTT. It specifies CASKLAGEGTQYF.

The chain couples TRBV12-3 or TRBV12-4 to TRBJ2-1, with 9 positions matching TRBD2. With V trimmed by 3 bases and J by 10 bases, 7 bases remained unmatched. The CDR3 has 14 amino acids. CDR3 coding DNA: TGTGCCAGCAGTTTCCGCGGGGGGGCCCCGGAGCAGTTCTTC. It translates to CASSFRGGAPEQFF.

Ten or more counts support this clonotype. The chain combines TRBV28 with TRBJ1-5, with unresolved D. The CDR3 covers 13 residues. V lost 3 bases and J lost 4, with 7 bases in between. Germline-derived CDR1 and CDR2 are MDHEN and SYDVKM. The CDR3 DNA reads TGTGCCAGCAGTTTCGTCCAGAATCAGCCCCAGCATTTT. Translating gives CASSFVQNQPQHF.

The V and J genes are TRBV6-5 and TRBJ1-2, with unresolved D. Germline assignment: CDR1 MNHEY and CDR2 SVGAGI. V lost 0 bases to trimming and J lost 5 bases, with 10 bases between them. This CDR3 contains 14 residues. The CDR3 here is CASSYSRQPYGYTF. The CDR3 nucleotides read TGTGCCAGCAGTTACTCGAGACAACCTTATGGCTACACCTTC.

This chain connects TRBV29-1 to TRBJ1-2; D unclear. The CDR3 totals 12 residues. V lost 7 bases, J lost 8 bases, and 17 bases lay in between. Per germline, CDR1 SQVTM and CDR2 ANQGSEA. CDR3 loop: CSAVEGVDGYTF. In nucleotides, the CDR3 is TGCAGCGCCGTGGAGGGTGTGGACGGCTACACCTTC.

As concerns this clonotype: The junction differs from germline at one of its ends, possibly a read error. J is TRBJ2-1 and V is TRBV10-3; D gene unclear. Germline loops: CDR1 ENHRY, CDR2 SYGVKD. The CDR3 runs 15 residues. CDR3 in DNA: TGTGCCATCAGTGAGTCAGAGCCGGATTACAATGAGGAGTTCTTC. It translates to CAISESEPDYNEEFF.

This chain joins TRBV27 and TRBJ1-1; D possibly corresponds to TRBD1 (5 bases). Germline CDR1 reads MNHEY; CDR2 reads SMNVEV (reference sequence). The CDR3 sequence is 17 residues long. V was trimmed by 6 bases and J by 0 bases, leaving 20 bases between them. The CDR3 nucleotides read TGTGCCAGCAGCCCCGAGGGGCGGGTGGTTATGAACACTGAAGCTTTCTTT. As protein: CASSPEGRVVMNTEAFF.

The rearrangement uses TRBV9 and TRBJ1-6; D uncertain. The CDR3 totals 17 residues. Germline CDR1 SGDLS, CDR2 YYNGEE. The V and J ends lost 10 bases and 0 bases respectively, with 20 bases between them. CDR3 nucleotide sequence: TGTGCCTCCGGCGGAGCCCCCTCTAGCTCCTATAATTCACCCCTCCACTTT. This gives the protein CASGGAPSSSYNSPLHF.

The table lists this clonotype with a few counts. This sequence joins TRBV9 and TRBJ2-3; the D gene is possibly TRBD2 (6 bases). CDR1 is SGDLS, CDR2 YYNGEE, per germline. The CDR3 runs to 17 residues. V gave up 3 bases and J gave up 2 bases, with 19 bases separating them. CDR3 protein: CASSAPLGGRYTDTQYF. The CDR3 DNA reads as TGTGCCAGCAGCGCCCCTTTAGGAGGGAGATACACAGATACGCAGTATTTT.

This CDR3 reads CASSGMGGDTGELFF. CDR3 bases: TGTGCCAGCAGCGGGATGGGAGGGGACACCGGGGAGCTGTTTTTT. The rearrangement links TRBV7-8 to TRBJ2-2; TRBD2 agrees at 7 bases. The length of the CDR3 is 15 residues. After removal of 5 bases from V and 3 bases from J, the junction contained 6 bases not matched to a gene. Germline CDR1 and CDR2: SGHVS and FQNEAQ.

This sequence joins TRBV24-1 and TRBJ1-5; D might be TRBD1 (6 bases). CDR3 length: 16 amino acids. V lost 5 bases, J lost 7 bases, and 20 bases lay in between. Germline V gene data show CDR1 as KGHDR and CDR2 as SFDVKD. Here the CDR3 reads CATSGGPDGGHQPQHF. The CDR3 DNA reads TGTGCCACCAGTGGGGGGCCTGACGGGGGACACCAGCCCCAGCATTTT.

This clonotype was counted ten times or more. The chain couples TRBV7-9 to TRBJ2-6; D may be TRBD2 (7 bases). The V end was cut by 0 bases, the J end by 4 bases, with 13 bases between. Per the germline V gene, CDR1 is SEHNR and CDR2 is FQNEAQ (reference sequence). CDR3 length: 17 residues. CDR3 loop: CASSLAGGPRGANVLTF. The CDR3 DNA reads TGTGCCAGCAGCTTAGCGGGGGGGCCGAGAGGGGCCAACGTCCTGACTTTC.

A few counts support this clonotype. The rearrangement joins TRBV10-3 to TRBJ2-2; D call uncertain. Trimming removed 4 bases from V and 0 bases from J, with 12 bases in between. The CDR3 is 16 amino acids. The V gene's germline CDR1 is ENHRY and CDR2 SYGVKD. In DNA, the CDR3 is TGTGCCATCAGTGGAAGGGTCCAAGCGAACACCGGGGAGCTGTTTTTT. Its translation: CAISGRVQANTGELFF.

This rearrangement joins TRBV11-3 to TRBJ1-2; TRBD1 matches at 7 bases. The V segment lost 4 bases and the J segment 3 bases; nucleotides outside the gene matches: 8. Per the germline V gene, CDR1 is SGHNT and CDR2 is YENEEA. The CDR3 runs 15 residues. The CDR3 region has the DNA TGTGCCAGCAGCTACCCGAGGGGGCCGGACTATGGCTACACCTTC. It is translated as CASSYPRGPDYGYTF.

This clonotype was observed a handful of times. This sequence joins TRBV7-2 and TRBJ2-3; TRBD1 matches 7 bases. V trimming: 6 bases; J trimming: 5 bases; junction bases outside the gene matches: 5. Germline loops: CDR1 SGHTA, CDR2 FQGNSA. The CDR3 totals 13 residues. CDR3 coding DNA: TGTGCCAGCAGGTTAACAGGGGTAGATACGCAGTATTTT. Its protein is CASRLTGVDTQYF.

CDR3 amino acids: CASISRVGYQPQHF. The CDR3 bases are TGCGCCAGCATCAGCAGGGTTGGCTATCAGCCCCAGCATTTT. This chain links TRBV5-1 with TRBJ1-5, with D possibly being TRBD1 (5 bases). The CDR3 loop spans 14 amino acids. Germline V gene lookup returns CDR1 SGHRS and CDR2 YFSETQ. The V and J ends lost 6 bases and 5 bases respectively, with 15 bases between them.